Each of the 13 T cell receptor beta chains below was sequenced from the same sample in a study of neurological immune-mediated disorders. TCRdb used MiXCR to reprocess the 5' RACE reads, holding one entry per CDR3 protein. Of roughly 88,000 distinct CDR3 sequences listed, around 3.5% are singletons. The sample was PBMCs. These receptors all stem from a woman aged 45-59 years with multiple sclerosis.

This clonotype was observed many times. The V and J genes are TRBV7-2 and TRBJ2-2; D possibly corresponds to TRBD2 (6 bases). Looked up from germline, CDR1 is SGHTA and CDR2 is FQGNSA. The CDR3 runs 16 residues. The germline V and J ends were trimmed by 1 base and 2 bases, with 11 bases remaining between them. CDR3 in DNA: TGTGCCAGCAGCTTAGTTGGGGGGTATAACACCGGGGAGCTGTTTTTT. This encodes CASSLVGGYNTGELFF.

The sample holds many counts of this clonotype. CDR3 region: CSARRETQYF. In DNA, the CDR3 is TGCAGTGCTAGACGGGAGACCCAGTACTTC. The J gene is TRBJ2-5, the V gene TRBV20-1, with D uncertain. Germline loops: CDR1 DFQATT, CDR2 SNEGSKA (reference sequence). This CDR3 region has 10 residues. Trimming cost V 2 bases and J 5 bases, with 3 bases left between them.

This clonotype showed up many times. The chain recombines TRBV5-1 with TRBJ2-5; 11 nucleotides align to TRBD2. Losses at the gene ends were 5 bases for V and 5 bases for J; bases not matched to a gene: 8. The CDR3 runs to 15 residues. The germline CDR1 and CDR2 sequences are SGHRS and YFSETQ. The CDR3 sequence is CASSMASGGQETQYF. The CDR3 bases are TGCGCCAGCAGTATGGCTAGCGGGGGGCAGGAGACCCAGTACTTC.

This clonotype was found many times. The gene calls are TRBV20-1 and TRBJ2-1; 9 positions agree with TRBD1. Trimming took 4 bases from V and 5 from J; bases not matched to a gene: 12. Germline lookup yields CDR1 DFQATT and CDR2 SNEGSKA (reference sequence). The CDR3 totals 16 residues. The CDR3 here is CSATPLGQGRDNEQFF. CDR3 nucleotide sequence: TGCAGTGCTACACCTCTGGGACAGGGCCGGGACAATGAGCAGTTCTTC.

This clonotype was counted at least ten times. The V call is TRBV6-6, the J call TRBJ2-5; D assignment may be TRBD1 or TRBD2 (5 bases each). V was trimmed by 4 bases and J by 2 bases, leaving 14 bases between them. The germline V gene encodes CDR1 MNHNY and CDR2 SVGAGI (reference sequence). This CDR3 has 15 residues. Here the CDR3 DNA reads TGTGCCAGCAGTTTGCAACCGGGACCTCAAGAGACCCAGTACTTC. This encodes CASSLQPGPQETQYF.

This clonotype showed up many times. This chain joins TRBV7-9 and TRBJ2-3; D remains ambiguous. The germline CDR1 and CDR2 sequences are SEHNR and FQNEAQ (reference sequence). Trimming stripped 0 bases from V and 4 bases from J, with 2 bases between. There are 12 residues in the CDR3. CDR3 region: CASSLASDTQYF. CDR3 DNA: TGTGCCAGCAGCTTAGCTTCAGATACGCAGTATTTT.

This clonotype has at least ten counts. The J gene is TRBJ2-1, the V gene TRBV2; 8 nucleotides agree with TRBD1. V lost 6 bases, J lost 9 bases, and 13 bases stayed unmatched. Germline assignment: CDR1 SNHLY and CDR2 FYNNEI. The CDR3 is made up of 15 amino acids. In DNA, the CDR3 is TGTGCCAGCAGGGCCGGGACAGGCATATCGGCTGAGCAGTTCTTC. Translation: CASRAGTGISAEQFF.

This clonotype was counted at least ten times. The V and J genes are TRBV7-2 and TRBJ2-1, with TRBD2 as a possible D gene (6 bases). This CDR3 spans 16 amino acids. V was cut by 5 bases and J by 8 bases, with 22 bases left in between. Germline V CDR1 and CDR2: SGHTA, FQGNSA. CDR3 loop: CASSRVGTGVGHEQFF. The CDR3 DNA follows: TGTGCCAGCAGCCGGGTGGGGACTGGAGTGGGGCATGAGCAGTTCTTC.

This clonotype appeared many times. The gene calls are TRBV20-1 and TRBJ2-1; possibly TRBD1 or TRBD2 for D (5 bases each). V shed 0 bases and J shed 12 bases, with 15 bases lying between them. The CDR3 runs 13 residues. CDR1 and CDR2 from the germline V gene are DFQATT and SNEGSKA (reference sequence). CDR3 region: CSARDSRGARQFF. Written as DNA, the CDR3 is TGCAGTGCTAGAGATTCCCGAGGGGCTAGGCAGTTCTTC.

In this sample, this clonotype turned up many times. The chain employs TRBV2 and TRBJ1-3; D not certain. Germline CDR1 SNHLY, CDR2 FYNNEI. V was pared by 1 base and J by 0 bases, with 10 bases between. The CDR3 has 16 residues. The CDR3 coding sequence is TGTGCCAGCAGTGAAGTCCGGACCACCTCTGGAAACACCATATATTTT. This gives the protein CASSEVRTTSGNTIYF.

This clonotype was seen repeatedly, ten times or more. The chain recombines TRBV4-1 with TRBJ1-2; 9 bases are a match to TRBD1. Germline CDR1 and CDR2: MGHRA and YSYEKL. The CDR3 runs to 16 residues. The J segment lost 1 base and the V segment lost 4 bases, leaving 7 bases of the junction unmatched. CDR3 amino acids: CASSPGGDRVNYGYTF. CDR3 nucleotide sequence: TGCGCCAGCAGCCCAGGTGGGGACAGGGTTAACTATGGCTACACCTTC.

This clonotype was recorded many times. The rearrangement uses TRBV20-1 and TRBJ2-3, with 9 positions matching TRBD2. There are 14 residues in the CDR3. Trimming removed 3 bases from V and 6 bases from J; junction bases left unmatched: 7. Looked up from germline, CDR1 is DFQATT and CDR2 is SNEGSKA (reference sequence). CDR3 protein: CSARASSGGDTQYF. In DNA form, the CDR3 reads TGCAGTGCTAGGGCGAGTAGCGGGGGTGATACGCAGTATTTT.

This clonotype was counted many times. The chain carries TRBV11-3 and TRBJ2-1, with 8 bases that match TRBD2. Germline V gene lookup returns CDR1 SGHNT and CDR2 YENEEA. This CDR3 has 15 residues. Unmatched junction bases numbered 7, after V lost 4 bases and J lost 5 bases. This CDR3 reads CASSSRGGLHNEQFF. CDR3 nucleotide sequence: TGTGCCAGCAGCTCCCGGGGGGGCTTACACAATGAGCAGTTCTTC. Full variable domain (remainder filled in from reference TRBV11-3 and TRBJ2-1): EAGVVQSPRYKIIEKKQPVAFWCNPISGHNTLYWYLQNLGQGPELLIRYENEEAVDDSQLPKDRFSAERLKGVDSTLKIQPAELGDSAVYLCASSSRGGLHNEQFFGPGTRLTVL.